This TCR beta chain was found in a study of lymphopenia after photon versus proton radiotherapy. General study points: Post-nadir diversity loss with photons came from oligoclonal expansion, particularly CD8+ Temra cells. Proton therapy kept repertoires fairly stable, unlike photons, which gained effector/memory cells. Better survival with proton therapy was suggested as possible, not demonstrated.

The protocol was immunoSEQ multiplex PCR, while the TCRdb copy is restricted to in-frame clones and leaves out a portion. The sample has approximately 160,000 clones, 88% seen once. Concerning this clone: Antigen specificity is unknown.

The germline gives CDR1 SEHNR, CDR2 FQNEAQ (reference sequence). The CDR3 loop spans 17 amino acids. Trimming took off 6 bases at V and 3 bases at J, with 20 bases between the two ends. The V gene is TRBV7-9, the J gene TRBJ1-4, with no clear D. The sequences come from peripheral blood, collected from a patient treated with photon-based radiotherapy. This receptor was obtained from a man aged 50-59 years with gastric cancer. The CDR3 is CASSPGRSSAANEKLFF. CDR3 nucleotides: TGTGCCAGCAGTCCCGGCAGATCTTCAGCGGCTAATGAAAAACTGTTTTTT.